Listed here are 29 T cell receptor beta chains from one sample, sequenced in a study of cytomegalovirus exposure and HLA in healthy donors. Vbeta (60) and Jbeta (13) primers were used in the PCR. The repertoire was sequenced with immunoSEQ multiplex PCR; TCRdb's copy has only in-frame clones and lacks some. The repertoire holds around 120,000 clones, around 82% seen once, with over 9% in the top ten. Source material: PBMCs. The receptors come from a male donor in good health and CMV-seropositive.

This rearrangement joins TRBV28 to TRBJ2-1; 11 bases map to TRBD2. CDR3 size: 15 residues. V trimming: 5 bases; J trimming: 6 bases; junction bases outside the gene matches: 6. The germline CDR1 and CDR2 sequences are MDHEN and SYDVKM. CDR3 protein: CASSPRLAGSNEQFF. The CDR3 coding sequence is TGTGCCAGCAGTCCCAGACTAGCGGGAAGCAATGAGCAGTTCTTC.

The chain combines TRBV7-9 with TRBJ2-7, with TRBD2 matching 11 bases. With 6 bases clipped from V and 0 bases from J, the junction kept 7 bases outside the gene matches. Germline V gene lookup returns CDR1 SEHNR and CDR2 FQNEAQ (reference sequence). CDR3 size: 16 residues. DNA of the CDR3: TGTGCCAGCAGTCACGATAGCGGGAGGGGCTCCTACGAGCAGTACTTC. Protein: CASSHDSGRGSYEQYF.

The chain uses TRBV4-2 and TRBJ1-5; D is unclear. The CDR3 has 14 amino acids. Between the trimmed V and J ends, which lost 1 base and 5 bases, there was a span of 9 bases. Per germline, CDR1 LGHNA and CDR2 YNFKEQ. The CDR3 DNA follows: TGTGCCAGCAGCCAAGCTCGGGAGTATCAGCCCCAGCATTTT. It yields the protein CASSQAREYQPQHF.

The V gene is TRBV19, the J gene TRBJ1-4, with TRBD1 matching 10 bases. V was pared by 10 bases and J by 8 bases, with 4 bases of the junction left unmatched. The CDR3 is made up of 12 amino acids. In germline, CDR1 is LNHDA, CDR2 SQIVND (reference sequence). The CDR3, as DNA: TGTGCCACGGGACAGGGGAACGAAAAACTGTTTTTT. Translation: CATGQGNEKLFF.

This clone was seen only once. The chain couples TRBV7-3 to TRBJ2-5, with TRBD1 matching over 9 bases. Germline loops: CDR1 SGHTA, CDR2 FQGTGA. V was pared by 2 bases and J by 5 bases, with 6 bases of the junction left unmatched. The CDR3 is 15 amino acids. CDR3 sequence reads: CASSLQTGGGETQYF. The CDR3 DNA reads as TGTGCCAGCAGCTTACAGACAGGGGGAGGGGAGACCCAGTACTTC.

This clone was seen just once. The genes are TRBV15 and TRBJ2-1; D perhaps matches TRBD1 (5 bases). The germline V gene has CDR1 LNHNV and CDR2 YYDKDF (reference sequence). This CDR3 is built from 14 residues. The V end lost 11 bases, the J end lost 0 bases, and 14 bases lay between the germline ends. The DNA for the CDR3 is TGTGCCGCTGGGGCTCTCAGCTCCTACAATGAGCAGTTCTTC. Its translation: CAAGALSSYNEQFF.

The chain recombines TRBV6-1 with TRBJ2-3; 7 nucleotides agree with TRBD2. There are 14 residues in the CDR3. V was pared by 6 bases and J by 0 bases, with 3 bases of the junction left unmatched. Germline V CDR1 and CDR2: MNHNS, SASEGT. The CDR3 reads CASSPLASTDTQYF. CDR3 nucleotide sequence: TGTGCCAGCAGCCCACTAGCGAGCACAGATACGCAGTATTTT.

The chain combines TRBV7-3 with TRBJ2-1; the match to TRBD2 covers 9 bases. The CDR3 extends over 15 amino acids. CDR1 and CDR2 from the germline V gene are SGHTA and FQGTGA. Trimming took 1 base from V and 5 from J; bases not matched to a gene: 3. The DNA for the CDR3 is TGTGCCAGCAGCTTAAGCCCTAGCGGGAACAATGAGCAGTTCTTC. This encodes CASSLSPSGNNEQFF.

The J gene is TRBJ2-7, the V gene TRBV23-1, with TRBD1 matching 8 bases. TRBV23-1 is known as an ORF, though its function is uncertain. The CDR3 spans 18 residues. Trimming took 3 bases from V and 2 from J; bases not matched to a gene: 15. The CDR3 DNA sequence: TGCGCCAGCAGTCACCGGGACCTCCGGGACAGGACGACCTACGAGCAGTACTTC. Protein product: CASSHRDLRDRTTYEQYF.

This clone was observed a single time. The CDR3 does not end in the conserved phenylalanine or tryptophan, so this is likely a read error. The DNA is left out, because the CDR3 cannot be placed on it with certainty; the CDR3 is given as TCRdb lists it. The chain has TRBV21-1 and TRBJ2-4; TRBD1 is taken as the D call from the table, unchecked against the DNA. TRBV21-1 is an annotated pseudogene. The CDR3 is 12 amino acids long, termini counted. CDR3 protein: CASSSVFGQAPL.

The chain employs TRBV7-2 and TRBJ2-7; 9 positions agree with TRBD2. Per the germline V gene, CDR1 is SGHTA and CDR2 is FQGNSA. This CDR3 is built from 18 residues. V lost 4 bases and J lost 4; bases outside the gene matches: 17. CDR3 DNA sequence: TGTGCCAGCAGCTCCCAAGTAGGGCCCTTAGCGGGAGATTACGAGCAGTACTTC. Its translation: CASSSQVGPLAGDYEQYF.

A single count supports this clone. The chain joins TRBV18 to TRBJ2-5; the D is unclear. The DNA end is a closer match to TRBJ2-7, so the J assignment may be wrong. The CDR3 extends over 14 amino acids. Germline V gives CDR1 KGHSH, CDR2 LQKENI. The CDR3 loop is CASSPPGTPYEQYF. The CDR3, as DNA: TGTGCCAGCTCACCACCGGGCACCCCCTACGAGCAGTACTTC.

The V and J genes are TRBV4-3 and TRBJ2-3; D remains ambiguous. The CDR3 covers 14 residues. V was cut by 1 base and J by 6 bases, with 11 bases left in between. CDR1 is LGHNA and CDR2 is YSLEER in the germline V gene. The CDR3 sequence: CASSQVTEVDTQYF. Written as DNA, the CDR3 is TGCGCCAGCAGCCAAGTGACCGAGGTGGATACGCAGTATTTT.

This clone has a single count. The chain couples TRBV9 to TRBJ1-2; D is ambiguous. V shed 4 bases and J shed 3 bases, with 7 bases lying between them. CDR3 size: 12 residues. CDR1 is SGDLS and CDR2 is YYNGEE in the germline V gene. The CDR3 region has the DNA TGTGCCAGCAGCCCACGGGACTATGGCTACACCTTC. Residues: CASSPRDYGYTF.

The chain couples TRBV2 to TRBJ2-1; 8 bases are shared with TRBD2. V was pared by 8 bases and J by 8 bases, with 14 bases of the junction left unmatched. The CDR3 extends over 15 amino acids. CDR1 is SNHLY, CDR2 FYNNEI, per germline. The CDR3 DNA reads TGTGCCAGCGGCGCGGGAGGCCTCGGGGTCCATGAGCAGTTCTTC. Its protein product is CASGAGGLGVHEQFF.

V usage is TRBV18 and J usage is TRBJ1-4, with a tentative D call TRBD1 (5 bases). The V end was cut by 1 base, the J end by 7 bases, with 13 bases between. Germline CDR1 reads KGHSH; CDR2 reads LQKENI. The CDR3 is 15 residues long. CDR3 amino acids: CASSPRVREGEKLFF. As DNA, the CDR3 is TGTGCCAGCTCACCACGAGTCAGGGAGGGTGAAAAACTGTTTTTT.

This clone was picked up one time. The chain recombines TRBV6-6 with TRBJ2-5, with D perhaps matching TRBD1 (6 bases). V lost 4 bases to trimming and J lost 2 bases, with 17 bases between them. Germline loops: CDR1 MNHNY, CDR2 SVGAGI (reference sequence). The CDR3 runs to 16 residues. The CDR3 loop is CASSFSGTPLQETQYF. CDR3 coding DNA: TGTGCCAGCAGTTTCTCCGGGACACCGTTACAAGAGACCCAGTACTTC.

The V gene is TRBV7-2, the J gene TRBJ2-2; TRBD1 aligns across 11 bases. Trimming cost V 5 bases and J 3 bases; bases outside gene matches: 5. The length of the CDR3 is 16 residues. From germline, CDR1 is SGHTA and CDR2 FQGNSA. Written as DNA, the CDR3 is TGTGCCAGCAGCCCTTGGACAGGGGGCCACACCGGGGAGCTGTTTTTT. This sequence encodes CASSPWTGGHTGELFF.

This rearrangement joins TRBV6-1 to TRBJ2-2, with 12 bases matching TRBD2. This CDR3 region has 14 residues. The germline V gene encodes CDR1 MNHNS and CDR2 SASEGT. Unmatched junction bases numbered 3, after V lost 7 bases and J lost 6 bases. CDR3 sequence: CASTGLAGPGELFF. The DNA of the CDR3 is TGTGCCAGCACAGGACTAGCGGGACCCGGGGAGCTGTTTTTT.

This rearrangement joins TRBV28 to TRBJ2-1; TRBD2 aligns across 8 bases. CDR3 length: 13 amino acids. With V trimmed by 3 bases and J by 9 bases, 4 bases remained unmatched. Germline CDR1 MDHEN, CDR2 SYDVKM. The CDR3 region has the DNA TGTGCCAGCAGTTTTCGGGAGGGCCTTGAGCAGTTCTTC. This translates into CASSFREGLEQFF.

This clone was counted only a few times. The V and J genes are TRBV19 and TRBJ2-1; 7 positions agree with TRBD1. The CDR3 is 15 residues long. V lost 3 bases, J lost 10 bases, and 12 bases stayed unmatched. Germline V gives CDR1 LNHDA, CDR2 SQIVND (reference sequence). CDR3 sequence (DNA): TGTGCCAGTAGTATTCGGGGACAGATCCCTTGGGAGCAGTTCTTC. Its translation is CASSIRGQIPWEQFF.

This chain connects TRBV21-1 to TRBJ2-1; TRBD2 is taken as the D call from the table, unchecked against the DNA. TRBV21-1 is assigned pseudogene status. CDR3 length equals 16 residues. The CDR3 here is CASSKEWRRVYNEQFF. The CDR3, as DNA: TGTGCCAGCAGCAAAGAGTGGCGGCGGGTCTACAATGAGCAGTTCTTC.

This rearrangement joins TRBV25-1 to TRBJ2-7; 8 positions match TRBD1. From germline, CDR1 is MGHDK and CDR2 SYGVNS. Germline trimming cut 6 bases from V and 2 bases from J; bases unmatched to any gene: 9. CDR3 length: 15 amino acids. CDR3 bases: TGTGCCAGCAGCGAGGGGACAGGCTGGACCTACGAGCAGTACTTC. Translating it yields CASSEGTGWTYEQYF.

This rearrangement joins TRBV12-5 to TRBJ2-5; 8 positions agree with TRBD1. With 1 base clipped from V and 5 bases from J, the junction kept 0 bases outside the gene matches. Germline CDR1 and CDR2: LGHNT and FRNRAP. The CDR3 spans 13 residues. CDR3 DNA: TGTGCTAGTGGTTTGGGACAGGGGGAGACCCAGTACTTC. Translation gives CASGLGQGETQYF.

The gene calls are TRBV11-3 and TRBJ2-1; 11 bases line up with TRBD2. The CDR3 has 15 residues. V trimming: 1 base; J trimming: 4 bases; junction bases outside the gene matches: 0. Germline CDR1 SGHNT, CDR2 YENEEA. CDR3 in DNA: TGTGCCAGCAGCTTAGGGACTAGCGGGTACAATGAGCAGTTCTTC. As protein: CASSLGTSGYNEQFF. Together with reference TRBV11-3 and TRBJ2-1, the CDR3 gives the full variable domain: EAGVVQSPRYKIIEKKQPVAFWCNPISGHNTLYWYLQNLGQGPELLIRYENEEAVDDSQLPKDRFSAERLKGVDSTLKIQPAELGDSAVYLCASSLGTSGYNEQFFGPGTRLTVL.

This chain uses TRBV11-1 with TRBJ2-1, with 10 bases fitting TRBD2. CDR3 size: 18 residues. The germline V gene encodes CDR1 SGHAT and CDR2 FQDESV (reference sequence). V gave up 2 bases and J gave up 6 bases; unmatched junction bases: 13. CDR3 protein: CASSLSSVALAGRNEQFF. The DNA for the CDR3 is TGTGCCAGCAGCTTAAGTTCTGTGGCACTAGCGGGACGCAATGAGCAGTTCTTC.

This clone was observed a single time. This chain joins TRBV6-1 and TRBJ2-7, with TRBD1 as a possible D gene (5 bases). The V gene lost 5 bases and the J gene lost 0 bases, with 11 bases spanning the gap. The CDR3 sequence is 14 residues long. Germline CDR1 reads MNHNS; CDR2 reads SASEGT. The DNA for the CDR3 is TGTGCCAGCAGTTATCAGGGCCTCTCCTACGAGCAGTACTTC. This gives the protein CASSYQGLSYEQYF.

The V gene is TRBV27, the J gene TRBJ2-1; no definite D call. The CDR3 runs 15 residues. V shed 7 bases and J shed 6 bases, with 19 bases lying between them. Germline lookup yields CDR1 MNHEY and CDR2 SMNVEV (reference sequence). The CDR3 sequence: CASTQLPTTGNEQFF. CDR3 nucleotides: TGTGCCAGCACCCAACTACCTACTACTGGCAATGAGCAGTTCTTC.

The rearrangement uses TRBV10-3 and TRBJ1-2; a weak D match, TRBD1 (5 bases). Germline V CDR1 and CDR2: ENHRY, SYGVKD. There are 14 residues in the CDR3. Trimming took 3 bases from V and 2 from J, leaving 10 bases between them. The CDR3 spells CAISDPTGNYGYTF. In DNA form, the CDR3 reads TGTGCCATCAGTGACCCAACAGGCAACTATGGCTACACCTTC.